The entry below gives a single TCR beta chain sequence along with its context. The antigen is not known. This sample is drawn from a study of cytomegalovirus exposure and HLA in healthy donors. Across the whole study: Later, an analysis reported that the 95 to 150 validation repertoires had used the same platform as the approximately 680 first-cohort repertoires. Study-wide findings and caveats: Despite most TCR sequences being rare, some public TCRs occurred in many donors. Researchers catalogued roughly 150 TCR beta chains as cytomegalovirus-associated.

CDR1 is MGHRA, CDR2 YSYEKL, per germline. The CDR3 runs 15 residues. The trim removed 1 base at V and 2 bases at J, leaving 2 bases unmatched. Separate from the roughly 670-subject first cohort, the approximately 120-subject validation cohort was the one that the donors belonged to. Clones were read by immunoSEQ multiplex PCR, and TCRdb kept only the in-frame ones, dropping some. The sample yields tens of thousands of clones, around 97% seen once. Sequencing input: PBMCs. This clonotype was sampled from a woman aged 18 to 35 in good health and CMV-seropositive. The chain recombines TRBV4-1 with TRBJ2-1; 7 bases align to TRBD2. CDR3 sequence: CASSQAGGAYNEQFF. CDR3 bases: TGCGCCAGCAGCCAAGCGGGAGGCGCCTACAATGAGCAGTTCTTC.